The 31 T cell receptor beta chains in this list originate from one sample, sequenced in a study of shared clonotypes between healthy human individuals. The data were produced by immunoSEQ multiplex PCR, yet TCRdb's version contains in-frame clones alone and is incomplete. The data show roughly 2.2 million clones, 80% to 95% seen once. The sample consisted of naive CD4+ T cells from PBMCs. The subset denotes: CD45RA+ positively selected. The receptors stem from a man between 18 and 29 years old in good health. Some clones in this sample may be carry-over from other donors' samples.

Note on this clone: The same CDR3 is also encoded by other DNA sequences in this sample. The CDR3 protein is CASSLTGGEETQYF. CDR3 bases: TGTGCCAGCAGCTTAACAGGGGGCGAAGAGACCCAGTACTTC. The gene calls are TRBV7-3 and TRBJ2-5, with 7 bases matching TRBD1. Germline CDR1 and CDR2: SGHTA and FQGTGA. The CDR3 loop spans 14 amino acids. V was clipped by 0 bases and J by 3 bases; unmatched bases: 1. Based on the CDR3 plus reference TRBV7-3 and TRBJ2-5, the full variable domain is GAGVSQTPSNKVTEKGKYVELRCDPISGHTALYWYRQSLGQGPEFLIYFQGTGAADDSGLPNDRFFAVRPEGSVSTLKIQRTERGDSAVYLCASSLTGGEETQYFGPGTRLLVL.

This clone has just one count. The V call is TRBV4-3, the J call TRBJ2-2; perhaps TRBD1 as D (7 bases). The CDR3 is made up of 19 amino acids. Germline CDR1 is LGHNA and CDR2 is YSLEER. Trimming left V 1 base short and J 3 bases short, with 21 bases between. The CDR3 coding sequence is TGCGCCAGCAGCCAAGCAACCCAGACAGGGCGCGGGGACACCGGGGAGCTGTTTTTT. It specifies CASSQATQTGRGDTGELFF.

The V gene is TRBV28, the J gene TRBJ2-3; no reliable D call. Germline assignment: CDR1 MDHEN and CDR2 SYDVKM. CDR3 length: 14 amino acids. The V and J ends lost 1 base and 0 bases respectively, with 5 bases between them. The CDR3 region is CASSLLPSTDTQYF. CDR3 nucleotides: TGTGCCAGCAGTTTATTGCCTAGCACAGATACGCAGTATTTT.

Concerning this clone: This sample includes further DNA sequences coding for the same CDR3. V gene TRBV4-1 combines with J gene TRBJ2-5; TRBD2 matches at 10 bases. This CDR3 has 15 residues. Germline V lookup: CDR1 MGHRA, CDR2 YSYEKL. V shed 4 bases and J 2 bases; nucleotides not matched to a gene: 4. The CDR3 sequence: CASSPGAGGQETQYF. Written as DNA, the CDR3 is TGCGCCAGCAGCCCCGGAGCGGGAGGGCAAGAGACCCAGTACTTC.

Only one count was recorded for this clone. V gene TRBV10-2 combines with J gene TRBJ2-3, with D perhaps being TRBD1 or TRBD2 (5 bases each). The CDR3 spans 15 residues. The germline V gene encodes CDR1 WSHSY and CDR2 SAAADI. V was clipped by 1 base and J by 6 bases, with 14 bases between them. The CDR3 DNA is TGCGCCAGCAGTGAGTATGGGGGACGACGGGATACGCAGTATTTT. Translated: CASSEYGGRRDTQYF.

In DNA form, the CDR3 reads TGTGCCAGCAGTGGGAGTGGGTTAGCTGAAGCTTTCTTT. Protein product: CASSGSGLAEAFF. V and J are TRBV2 and TRBJ1-1; D gene uncertain. The ends were cut back, 4 bases at V and 6 bases at J, with 12 bases in the middle. Germline V gives CDR1 SNHLY, CDR2 FYNNEI. The CDR3 loop spans 13 amino acids. The complete variable domain, with remaining parts taken from reference TRBV2 and TRBJ1-1, reads EPEVTQTPSHQVTQMGQEVILRCVPISNHLYFYWYRQILGQKVEFLVSFYNNEISEKSEIFDDQFSVERPDGSNFTLKIRSTKLEDSAMYFCASSGSGLAEAFFGQGTRLTVV.

CDR3 nucleotide sequence: TGTGCCAGCTCCCAGGGACAGGGGGTGCTCACCGGGGAGCTGTTTTTT. It translates to CASSQGQGVLTGELFF. V gene TRBV18 combines with J gene TRBJ2-2; TRBD1 agrees at 11 bases. CDR3 size: 16 residues. Germline-derived CDR1 and CDR2 are KGHSH and LQKENI. The V segment lost 6 bases and the J segment 4 bases; nucleotides outside the gene matches: 7.

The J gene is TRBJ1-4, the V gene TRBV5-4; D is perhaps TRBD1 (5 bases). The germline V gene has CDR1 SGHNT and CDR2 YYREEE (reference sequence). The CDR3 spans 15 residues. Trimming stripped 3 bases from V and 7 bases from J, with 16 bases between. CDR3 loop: CASSSGRREGEKLFF. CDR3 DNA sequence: TGTGCCAGCAGCTCCGGACGCAGGGAGGGTGAAAAACTGTTTTTT. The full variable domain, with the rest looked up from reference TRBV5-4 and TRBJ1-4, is ETGVTQSPTHLIKTRGQQVTLRCSSQSGHNTVSWYQQALGQGPQFIFQYYREEENGRGNFPPRFSGLQFPNYSSELNVNALELDDSALYLCASSSGRREGEKLFFGSGTQLSVL.

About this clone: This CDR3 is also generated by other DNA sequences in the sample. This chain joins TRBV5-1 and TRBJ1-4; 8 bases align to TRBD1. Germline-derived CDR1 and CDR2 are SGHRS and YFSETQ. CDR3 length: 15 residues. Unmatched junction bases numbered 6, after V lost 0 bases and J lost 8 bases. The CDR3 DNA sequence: TGCGCCAGCAGCTTGGTAGGACAGGGCGGGGAAAAACTGTTTTTT. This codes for CASSLVGQGGEKLFF. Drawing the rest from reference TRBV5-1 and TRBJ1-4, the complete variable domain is KAGVTQTPRYLIKTRGQQVTLSCSPISGHRSVSWYQQTPGQGLQFLFEYFSETQRNKGNFPGRFSGRQFSNSRSEMNVSTLELGDSALYLCASSLVGQGGEKLFFGSGTQLSVL.

The CDR3: CASSPRTGIYEKLFF. The CDR3, as DNA: TGCGCCAGCAGCCCGAGGACAGGGATATATGAAAAACTGTTTTTT. The rearrangement joins TRBV4-1 to TRBJ1-4; TRBD1 matches at 8 bases. The V gene's germline CDR1 is MGHRA and CDR2 YSYEKL. V lost 4 bases and J lost 6; bases outside the gene matches: 7. This CDR3 spans 15 amino acids.

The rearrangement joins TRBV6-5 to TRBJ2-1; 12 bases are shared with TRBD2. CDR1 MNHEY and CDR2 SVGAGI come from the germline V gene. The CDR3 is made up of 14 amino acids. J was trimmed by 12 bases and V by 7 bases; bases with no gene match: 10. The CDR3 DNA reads TGTGCCAGCAATCTAGCGGGAGGGCCTCCGCGGCAGTTCTTC. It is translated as CASNLAGGPPRQFF.

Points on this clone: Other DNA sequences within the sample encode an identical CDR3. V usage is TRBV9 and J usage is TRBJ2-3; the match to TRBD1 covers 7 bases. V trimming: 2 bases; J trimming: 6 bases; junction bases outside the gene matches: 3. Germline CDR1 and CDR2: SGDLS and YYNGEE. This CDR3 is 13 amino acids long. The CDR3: CASSVTGSDTQYF. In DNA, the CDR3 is TGTGCCAGCAGCGTGACAGGGTCCGATACGCAGTATTTT.

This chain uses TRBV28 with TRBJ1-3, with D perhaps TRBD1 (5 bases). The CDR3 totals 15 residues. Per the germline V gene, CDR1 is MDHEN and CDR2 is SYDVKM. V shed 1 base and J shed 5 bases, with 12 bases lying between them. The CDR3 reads CASSLFQGVRNTIYF. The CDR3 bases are TGTGCCAGCAGTTTATTTCAGGGAGTGAGAAACACCATATATTTT.

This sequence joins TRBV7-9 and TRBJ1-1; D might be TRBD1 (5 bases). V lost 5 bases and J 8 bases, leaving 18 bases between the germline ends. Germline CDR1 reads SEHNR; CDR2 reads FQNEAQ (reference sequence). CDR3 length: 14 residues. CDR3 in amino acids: CASSPLVLDREAFF. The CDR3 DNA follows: TGTGCCAGCAGCCCACTGGTCTTAGACAGAGAAGCTTTCTTT.

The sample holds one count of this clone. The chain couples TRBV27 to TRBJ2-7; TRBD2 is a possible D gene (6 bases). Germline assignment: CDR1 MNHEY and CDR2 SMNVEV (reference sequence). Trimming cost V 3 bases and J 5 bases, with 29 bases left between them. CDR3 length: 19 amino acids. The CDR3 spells CASSLEGQVSRGTRHEQYF. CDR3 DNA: TGTGCCAGCAGTTTGGAGGGCCAGGTCTCTCGGGGGACCCGCCACGAGCAGTACTTC.

The DNA of the CDR3 is TGTGCCAGCTCGACGGGGACAGACGACCCCTACGAGCAGTACTTC. It codes for CASSTGTDDPYEQYF. This chain uses TRBV18 with TRBJ2-7; 7 positions agree with TRBD1. Germline trimming cut 6 bases from V and 2 bases from J; bases unmatched to any gene: 10. The CDR3 covers 15 residues. Germline CDR1 is KGHSH and CDR2 is LQKENI. Variable domain in full (rest from reference TRBV18 and TRBJ2-7): NAGVMQNPRHLVRRRGQEARLRCSPMKGHSHVYWYRQLPEEGLKFMVYLQKENIIDESGMPKERFSAEFPKEGPSILRIQQVVRGDSAAYFCASSTGTDDPYEQYFGPGTRLTVT.

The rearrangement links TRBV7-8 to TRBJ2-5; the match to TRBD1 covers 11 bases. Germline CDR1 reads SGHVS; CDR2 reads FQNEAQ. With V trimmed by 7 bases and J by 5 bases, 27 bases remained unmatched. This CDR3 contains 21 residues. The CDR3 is CASTHSPLVSRRDRGGETQYF. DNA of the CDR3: TGTGCCAGCACCCACTCTCCCCTTGTTAGCCGGCGGGACAGGGGGGGGGAGACCCAGTACTTC. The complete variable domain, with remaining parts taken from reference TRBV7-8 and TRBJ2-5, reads GAGVSQSPRYKVAKRGQDVALRCDPISGHVSLFWYQQALGQGPEFLTYFQNEAQLDKSGLPSDRFFAERPEGSVSTLKIQRTQQEDSAVYLCASTHSPLVSRRDRGGETQYFGPGTRLLVL.

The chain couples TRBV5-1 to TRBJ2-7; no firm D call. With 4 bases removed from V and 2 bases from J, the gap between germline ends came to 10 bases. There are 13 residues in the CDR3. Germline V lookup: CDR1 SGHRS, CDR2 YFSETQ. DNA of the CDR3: TGCGCCAGCAGCGACGGGCCTACCTACGAGCAGTACTTC. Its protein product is CASSDGPTYEQYF. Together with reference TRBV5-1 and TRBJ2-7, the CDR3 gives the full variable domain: KAGVTQTPRYLIKTRGQQVTLSCSPISGHRSVSWYQQTPGQGLQFLFEYFSETQRNKGNFPGRFSGRQFSNSRSEMNVSTLELGDSALYLCASSDGPTYEQYFGPGTRLTVT.

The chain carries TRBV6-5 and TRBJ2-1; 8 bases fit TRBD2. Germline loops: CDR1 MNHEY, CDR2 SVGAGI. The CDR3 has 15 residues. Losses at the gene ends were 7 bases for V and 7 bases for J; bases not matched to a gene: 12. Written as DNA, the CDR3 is TGTGCCAGCACACCCGGGGCGGGAGGTTTAAATGAGCAGTTCTTC. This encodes CASTPGAGGLNEQFF.

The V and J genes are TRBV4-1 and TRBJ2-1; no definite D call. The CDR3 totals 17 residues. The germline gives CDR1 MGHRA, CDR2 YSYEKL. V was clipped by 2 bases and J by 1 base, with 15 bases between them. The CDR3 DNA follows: TGCGCCAGCAGCCAAAGTGACATGGGCCTATCCTACAATGAGCAGTTCTTC. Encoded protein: CASSQSDMGLSYNEQFF.

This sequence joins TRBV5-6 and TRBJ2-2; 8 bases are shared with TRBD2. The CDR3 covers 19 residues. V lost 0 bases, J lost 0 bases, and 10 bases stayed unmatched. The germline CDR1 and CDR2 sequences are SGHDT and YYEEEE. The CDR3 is CASSLGGSGATPNTGELFF. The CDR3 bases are TGTGCCAGCAGCTTGGGTGGTAGCGGGGCCACTCCGAACACCGGGGAGCTGTTTTTT.

DNA for the CDR3: TGTGCCAGCAGGGAAGGGTGGACCCAGTACTTC. This sequence encodes CASREGWTQYF. This chain links TRBV27 with TRBJ2-5; D remains ambiguous. V was shortened by 6 bases and J by 7 bases, with 9 bases between the two germline ends. Germline V lookup: CDR1 MNHEY, CDR2 SMNVEV (reference sequence). This CDR3 is built from 11 residues.

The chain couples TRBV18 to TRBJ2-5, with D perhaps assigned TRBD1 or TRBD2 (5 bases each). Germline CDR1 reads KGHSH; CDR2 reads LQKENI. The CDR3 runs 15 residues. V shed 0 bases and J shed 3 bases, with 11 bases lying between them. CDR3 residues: CASSPPGRIEETQYF. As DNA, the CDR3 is TGTGCCAGCTCACCACCGGGACGGATCGAAGAGACCCAGTACTTC.

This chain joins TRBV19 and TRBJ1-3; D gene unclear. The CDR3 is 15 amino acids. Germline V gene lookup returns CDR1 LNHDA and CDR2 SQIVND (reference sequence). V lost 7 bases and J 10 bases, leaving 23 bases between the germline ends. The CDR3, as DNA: TGTGCCAGTACCTCCCCCGGAGGGTCGTTAAGTACCATATATTTT. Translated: CASTSPGGSLSTIYF.

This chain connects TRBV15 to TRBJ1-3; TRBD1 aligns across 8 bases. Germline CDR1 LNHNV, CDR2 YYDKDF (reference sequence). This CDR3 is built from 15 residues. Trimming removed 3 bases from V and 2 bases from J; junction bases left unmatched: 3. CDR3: CATSRAGGPGNTIYF. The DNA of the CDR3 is TGTGCCACCAGCAGGGCAGGGGGCCCTGGAAACACCATATATTTT. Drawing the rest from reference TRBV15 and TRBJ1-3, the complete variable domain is DAMVIQNPRYQVTQFGKPVTLSCSQTLNHNVMYWYQQKSSQAPKLLFHYYDKDFNNEADTPDNFQSRRPNTSFCFLDIRSPGLGDTAMYLCATSRAGGPGNTIYFGEGSWLTVV.

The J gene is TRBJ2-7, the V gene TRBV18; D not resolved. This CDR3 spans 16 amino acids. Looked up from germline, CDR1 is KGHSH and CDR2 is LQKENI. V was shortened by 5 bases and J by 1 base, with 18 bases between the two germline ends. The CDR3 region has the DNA TGTGCCAGCTCATCGGACCTCATGGCAGCGTCCTACGAGCAGTACTTC. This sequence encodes CASSSDLMAASYEQYF.

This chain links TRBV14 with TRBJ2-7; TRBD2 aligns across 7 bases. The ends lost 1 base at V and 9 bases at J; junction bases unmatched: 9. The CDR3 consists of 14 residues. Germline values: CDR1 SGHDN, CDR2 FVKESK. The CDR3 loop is CASSQVGSGTGQYF. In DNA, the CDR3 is TGTGCCAGCAGCCAAGTCGGAAGCGGGACCGGGCAGTACTTC.

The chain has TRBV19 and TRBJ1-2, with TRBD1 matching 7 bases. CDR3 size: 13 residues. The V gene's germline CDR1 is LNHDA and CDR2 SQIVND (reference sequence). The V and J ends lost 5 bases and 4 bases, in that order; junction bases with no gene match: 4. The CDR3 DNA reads TGTGCCAGTAGTTCAACAGGGGCCTATGGCTACACCTTC. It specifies CASSSTGAYGYTF. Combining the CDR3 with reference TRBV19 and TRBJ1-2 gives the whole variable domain DGGITQSPKYLFRKEGQNVTLSCEQNLNHDAMYWYRQDPGQGLRLIYYSQIVNDFQKGDIAEGYSVSREKKESFPLTVTSAQKNPTAFYLCASSSTGAYGYTFGSGTRLTVV.

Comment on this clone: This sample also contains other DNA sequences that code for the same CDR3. The CDR3, as DNA: TGTGCCAGCAGCTTAGTGAACAATGAGCAGTTCTTC. This codes for CASSLVNNEQFF. J is TRBJ2-1 and V is TRBV7-2; D remains ambiguous. CDR3 length: 12 amino acids. The ends were cut back, 1 base at V and 5 bases at J, with 3 bases in the middle. Per the germline V gene, CDR1 is SGHTA and CDR2 is FQGNSA.

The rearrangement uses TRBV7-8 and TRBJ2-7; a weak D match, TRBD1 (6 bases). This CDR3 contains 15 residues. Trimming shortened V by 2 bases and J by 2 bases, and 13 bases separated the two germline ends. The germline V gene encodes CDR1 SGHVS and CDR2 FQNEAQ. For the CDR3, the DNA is TGTGCCAGCAGCTTACGCCCCCGGGACACCTACGAGCAGTACTTC. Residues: CASSLRPRDTYEQYF.

The CDR3 DNA sequence: TGCGCCAGCAGGTGGCAGGGAGCCTACAATGAGCAGTTCTTC. Translated: CASRWQGAYNEQFF. The gene calls are TRBV5-1 and TRBJ2-1; either TRBD1 or TRBD2 may fit D (5 bases each). The CDR3 totals 14 residues. CDR1 and CDR2 (germline): SGHRS, YFSETQ. V lost 5 bases, J lost 2 bases, and 11 bases lay in between.